This T cell receptor (beta chain) was recovered during a study of CD8+CD57+ T cells in acquired aplastic anemia. Overall study: On average, sorted CD4+ and CD8+ cells gave about 2.9 ug of DNA. Study findings and constraints: Sharing between patients and controls was observed for twenty-nine CD8+ CDR3 sequences. Controls did not differ significantly from patients in CD8+ Simpson's diversity.

CDR3 and TCR beta VDJ profiling relied on a genomic DNA template. Each CDR3 protein is one row after TCRdb ran MiXCR on the reads. This sample yields about 270,000 distinct CDR3 sequences, of which 45% to 65% are seen a single time; less than 9.5% belongs to the top ten. The CDR3 has 16 residues. V was pared by 6 bases and J by 2 bases, with 11 bases of the junction left unmatched. CDR1 and CDR2 (germline): LGHDT, YNNKEL (reference sequence). As for this clonotype: The antigen remains unidentified.

The origin of this receptor is a human donor with severe aplastic anemia or a healthy control (not recorded which). The genes are TRBV3-1 and TRBJ1-2, with 8 positions matching TRBD1. The sequenced sample consisted of sorted CD4+, CD8+, or CD8+CD57+ T cells (not recorded which) from PBMCs. The DNA for the CDR3 is TGTGCCAGCAGTTGGGAGGGGACAGGAGAAAACTATGGCTACACCTTC. Translated: CASSWEGTGENYGYTF.